A single sample is the source of the 24 T cell receptor beta chains below, sequenced in a study of cytomegalovirus exposure and HLA in healthy donors. Amplification used 60 Vbeta primers and 13 Jbeta primers. This table comes from immunoSEQ multiplex PCR, and its TCRdb copy is limited to in-frame clones, with some not included. The data show roughly 150,000 clones, with roughly 72% seen just once and 1.5% to 1.9% held by the top ten. Sequenced input: PBMCs. The receptors were gathered from a man between 40 and 49 years old in good health and CMV-seronegative.

This clone is a singleton in its sample. This chain connects TRBV19 to TRBJ2-3; 8 bases match TRBD2. The germline CDR1 and CDR2 sequences are LNHDA and SQIVND (reference sequence). The ends lost 10 bases at V and 2 bases at J; junction bases unmatched: 14. The CDR3 loop spans 16 amino acids. CDR3 in amino acids: CATRGASGSYTDTQYF. CDR3 DNA: TGTGCCACCAGGGGAGCAAGCGGGAGCTACACAGATACGCAGTATTTT.

This clone was seen only a few times. This rearrangement joins TRBV5-1 to TRBJ2-7; tentatively, D is TRBD1 (6 bases). CDR1 is SGHRS, CDR2 YFSETQ, per germline. The CDR3 is 14 residues long. Between the trimmed V and J ends, which lost 7 bases and 3 bases, there was a span of 17 bases. This CDR3 reads CASYELGADYEQYF. In nucleotides, the CDR3 is TGCGCCAGCTACGAGTTGGGGGCCGACTACGAGCAGTACTTC.

This sequence joins TRBV19 and TRBJ2-6, with D possibly being TRBD1 (6 bases). CDR3 size: 18 residues. CDR1 and CDR2 (germline): LNHDA, SQIVND (reference sequence). V was pared by 1 base and J by 1 base, with 14 bases between. CDR3 sequence (DNA): TGTGCCAGTAGTATAGTTAACAGGGCCTGGTCTGGGGCCAACGTCCTGACTTTC. Residues: CASSIVNRAWSGANVLTF.

J is TRBJ1-1 and V is TRBV28; D not certain. V shed 5 bases and J shed 2 bases, with 9 bases lying between them. The CDR3 totals 13 residues. The germline V gene has CDR1 MDHEN and CDR2 SYDVKM. CDR3 nucleotides: TGTGCCAGCAGTCCCACAGTAAACACTGAAGCTTTCTTT. It yields the protein CASSPTVNTEAFF.

The gene calls are TRBV13 and TRBJ2-2; possibly TRBD1 for D (5 bases). V lost 0 bases to trimming and J lost 0 bases, with 5 bases between them. Looked up from germline, CDR1 is PRHDT and CDR2 is FYEKMQ (reference sequence). The CDR3 has 15 amino acids. CDR3 bases: TGTGCCAGCAGCTTAGGGACAGCGAACACCGGGGAGCTGTTTTTT. Its translation is CASSLGTANTGELFF.

The chain recombines TRBV27 with TRBJ1-3; D is possibly TRBD1 (5 bases). Germline CDR1 is MNHEY and CDR2 is SMNVEV (reference sequence). V was shortened by 5 bases and J by 14 bases, with 19 bases between the two germline ends. The CDR3 has 13 amino acids. Here the CDR3 DNA reads TGTGCCAGCAGTGACAGCTTCGTCTCCCCTCTATATTTT. This codes for CASSDSFVSPLYF.

The chain carries TRBV7-9 and TRBJ1-3; D uncertain. CDR1 and CDR2 from the germline V gene are SEHNR and FQNEAQ (reference sequence). The CDR3 is 17 residues long. Trimming cost V 5 bases and J 0 bases, with 17 bases left between them. The CDR3 here is CASSPPRGLSSGNTIYF. The CDR3 coding sequence is TGTGCCAGCAGCCCCCCCCGGGGTCTTTCCTCTGGAAACACCATATATTTT.

V usage is TRBV30 and J usage is TRBJ2-7; 9 bases align to TRBD1. Unmatched junction bases numbered 8, after V lost 3 bases and J lost 5 bases. The CDR3 runs to 14 residues. CDR1 is GTSNPN and CDR2 is SVGIG in the germline V gene (reference sequence). The CDR3 nucleotides are TGTGCCTGGAGCAGGGACAGGGCGTTCCACGAGCAGTACTTC. Amino acid sequence: CAWSRDRAFHEQYF.

The chain recombines TRBV5-1 with TRBJ1-5, with 9 bases matching TRBD1. The CDR3 covers 16 residues. The J segment lost 3 bases and the V segment lost 4 bases, leaving 8 bases of the junction unmatched. The germline V gene has CDR1 SGHRS and CDR2 YFSETQ. Here the CDR3 DNA reads TGCGCCAGCAGCCCTTCGACAGGGGGTACCAATCAGCCCCAGCATTTT. This sequence encodes CASSPSTGGTNQPQHF.

The chain links TRBV7-2 to TRBJ1-4; 9 nucleotides match TRBD1. The CDR3 has 15 amino acids. The ends lost 5 bases at V and 8 bases at J; junction bases unmatched: 9. From germline, CDR1 is SGHTA and CDR2 FQGNSA. The chain's CDR3 is CASSRLGQGGEKLFF. In nucleotides, the CDR3 is TGTGCCAGCAGCCGCTTGGGACAGGGAGGAGAAAAACTGTTTTTT.

The V and J genes are TRBV6-6 and TRBJ2-1, with a tentative D call TRBD2 (5 bases). With 4 bases removed from V and 7 bases from J, the gap between germline ends came to 17 bases. Germline V CDR1 and CDR2: MNHNY, SVGAGI (reference sequence). This CDR3 has 15 residues. The CDR3: CASSSGRMSRNEQFF. In DNA, the CDR3 is TGTGCCAGCAGTTCTGGGAGAATGAGTAGGAATGAGCAGTTCTTC.

This clone was seen only once. The chain couples TRBV19 to TRBJ2-2, with 7 bases matching TRBD2. The germline CDR1 and CDR2 sequences are LNHDA and SQIVND (reference sequence). This CDR3 spans 17 amino acids. V lost 5 bases, J lost 5 bases, and 14 bases stayed unmatched. CDR3 DNA sequence: TGTGCCAGTAGTGCCCAGTCCGCGGGAGACGAAACCGGGGAGCTGTTTTTT. The encoded protein is CASSAQSAGDETGELFF.

The chain carries TRBV27 and TRBJ2-1; 7 nucleotides agree with TRBD2. This CDR3 contains 15 residues. The V segment lost 5 bases and the J segment 7 bases; nucleotides outside the gene matches: 11. Germline assignment: CDR1 MNHEY and CDR2 SMNVEV (reference sequence). The CDR3 reads CASSVGGGGWNEQFF. In DNA form, the CDR3 reads TGTGCCAGCAGTGTGGGTGGGGGGGGGTGGAATGAGCAGTTCTTC.

The rearrangement links TRBV10-3 to TRBJ2-5; D is possibly TRBD1 (6 bases). Germline V gives CDR1 ENHRY, CDR2 SYGVKD. V shed 6 bases and J shed 0 bases, with 20 bases lying between them. The CDR3 is 17 amino acids. This chain's CDR3 is CAISGNAVEGDQETQYF. The DNA of the CDR3 is TGTGCCATCAGCGGAAATGCAGTTGAGGGGGACCAAGAGACCCAGTACTTC.

The rearrangement joins TRBV7-3 to TRBJ1-2, with D hard to call. Trimming left V 4 bases short and J 3 bases short, with 15 bases between. The CDR3 runs to 15 residues. Germline V gives CDR1 SGHTA, CDR2 FQGTGA. This chain's CDR3 is CASSSDSAGDYGYTF. In DNA form, the CDR3 reads TGTGCCAGCAGCTCGGATTCTGCCGGAGACTATGGCTACACCTTC. The variable domain in full, completed from reference TRBV7-3 and TRBJ1-2, reads GAGVSQTPSNKVTEKGKYVELRCDPISGHTALYWYRQSLGQGPEFLIYFQGTGAADDSGLPNDRFFAVRPEGSVSTLKIQRTERGDSAVYLCASSSDSAGDYGYTFGSGTRLTVV.

The chain uses TRBV29-1 and TRBJ2-3; D ambiguous. With 2 bases removed from V and 3 bases from J, the gap between germline ends came to 30 bases. Germline V gene lookup returns CDR1 SQVTM and CDR2 ANQGSEA. The CDR3 runs 20 residues. DNA for the CDR3: TGCAGCGTTGAACGTCGCCCATTGGTAACGCTAGAGTCTAGGACAGATACGCAGTATTTT. It encodes CSVERRPLVTLESRTDTQYF.

J is TRBJ2-1 and V is TRBV11-2, with 12 bases matching TRBD2. This CDR3 has 15 residues. With 5 bases clipped from V and 6 bases from J, the junction kept 5 bases outside the gene matches. Germline V gene lookup returns CDR1 SGHAT and CDR2 FQNNGV. CDR3 nucleotide sequence: TGTGCCAGCAGCGCAACTAGCGGGAGGTTCAATGAGCAGTTCTTC. Residues: CASSATSGRFNEQFF.

This chain joins TRBV18 and TRBJ1-5, with TRBD1 matching over 7 bases. Trimming cost V 6 bases and J 5 bases; bases outside gene matches: 10. This CDR3 region has 15 residues. From germline, CDR1 is KGHSH and CDR2 LQKENI. The CDR3 nucleotides read TGTGCCAGCTCGTTCTCCGGGACAGTGGATCAGCCCCAGCATTTT. Protein: CASSFSGTVDQPQHF.

With respect to this clone: In the same sample, other DNA sequences code for this CDR3. The chain links TRBV27 to TRBJ1-1; TRBD1 is a possible D gene (6 bases). V was trimmed by 0 bases and J by 8 bases, leaving 10 bases between them. CDR1 is MNHEY, CDR2 SMNVEV, per germline (reference sequence). The CDR3 is 13 residues long. CDR3 sequence: CASSLSTGTEAFF. CDR3 coding DNA: TGTGCCAGCAGTTTATCGACGGGGACAGAAGCTTTCTTT.

V usage is TRBV2 and J usage is TRBJ1-1; D remains ambiguous. The germline CDR1 and CDR2 sequences are SNHLY and FYNNEI. Trimming left V 8 bases short and J 1 base short, with 14 bases between. The CDR3 is 14 residues long. CDR3 in amino acids: CASPRSHQNTEAFF. The CDR3 DNA reads as TGTGCCAGCCCGAGGTCGCACCAGAACACTGAAGCTTTCTTT.

This clone was observed a single time. The chain is built from TRBV5-1 and TRBJ2-2; the D gene is possibly TRBD2 (6 bases). The CDR3 runs 15 residues. The V end lost 2 bases, the J end lost 6 bases, and 14 bases lay between the germline ends. The V gene's germline CDR1 is SGHRS and CDR2 YFSETQ. Written as DNA, the CDR3 is TGCGCCAGCAGCTTTCTAGTAGGGGAGGCCGGGGAGCTGTTTTTT. It is translated as CASSFLVGEAGELFF. Full variable domain (missing parts from reference TRBV5-1 and TRBJ2-2): KAGVTQTPRYLIKTRGQQVTLSCSPISGHRSVSWYQQTPGQGLQFLFEYFSETQRNKGNFPGRFSGRQFSNSRSEMNVSTLELGDSALYLCASSFLVGEAGELFFGEGSRLTVL.

The chain recombines TRBV5-1 with TRBJ1-2, with D possibly being TRBD1 (6 bases). The germline V gene has CDR1 SGHRS and CDR2 YFSETQ. V dropped 4 bases and J dropped 7 bases, with 20 bases sitting between them. The CDR3 consists of 15 residues. The CDR3 DNA reads TGCGCCAGCAGCGGCAACACAGGGTTACGGAGTGGCTACACCTTC. Its protein is CASSGNTGLRSGYTF.

J is TRBJ1-1 and V is TRBV5-6, with a tentative D call TRBD1 (6 bases). The CDR3 runs 14 residues. Trimming took 4 bases from V and 1 from J, leaving 11 bases between them. Germline CDR1 reads SGHDT; CDR2 reads YYEEEE. DNA of the CDR3: TGTGCCAGCAGCCTGGACAGAAGGAACACTGAAGCTTTCTTT. This encodes CASSLDRRNTEAFF.

This clone appeared a few times. V gene TRBV4-1 combines with J gene TRBJ1-2; 9 bases fit TRBD1. V trimming: 2 bases; J trimming: 8 bases; junction bases outside the gene matches: 6. The CDR3 totals 14 residues. Germline assignment: CDR1 MGHRA and CDR2 YSYEKL. The CDR3 reads CASSQLQGARGYTF. CDR3 coding DNA: TGCGCCAGCAGCCAACTACAGGGGGCGCGAGGCTACACCTTC.